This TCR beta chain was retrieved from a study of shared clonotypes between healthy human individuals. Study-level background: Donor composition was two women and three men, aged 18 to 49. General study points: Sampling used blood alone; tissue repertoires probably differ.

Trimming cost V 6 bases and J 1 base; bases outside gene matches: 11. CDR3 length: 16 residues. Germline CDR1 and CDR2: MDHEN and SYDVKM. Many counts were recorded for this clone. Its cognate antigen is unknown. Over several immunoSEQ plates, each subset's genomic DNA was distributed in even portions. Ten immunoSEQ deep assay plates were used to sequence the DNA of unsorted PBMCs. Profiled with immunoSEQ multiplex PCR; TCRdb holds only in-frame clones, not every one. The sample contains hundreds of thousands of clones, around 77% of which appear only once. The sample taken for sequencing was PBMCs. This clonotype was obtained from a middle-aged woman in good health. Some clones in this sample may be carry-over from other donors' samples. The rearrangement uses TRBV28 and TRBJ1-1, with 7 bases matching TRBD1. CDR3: CASSEQGGAWNTEAFF. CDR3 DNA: TGTGCCAGCAGCGAGCAGGGGGGCGCTTGGAACACTGAAGCTTTCTTT.